Listed below are T cell receptor beta chains from one sample, sequenced in a study of blood T cell repertoires in COVID-19. TCRdb's copy holds only in-frame clones and misses some; the assay was immunoSEQ multiplex PCR. The sample includes 87,000 or so clones, approximately 80% of them seen just once. Input material: peripheral blood. These receptors all stem from a woman in her seventies with acute or convalescent COVID-19. The CDR3 runs from the conserved cysteine through the conserved F or W.

j_call v_call cdr3_aa
TRBJ1-1 TRBV7-8 CASSLGGGMNTEAFF
TRBJ1-2 TRBV29-1 CSVDGQGISRYTF
TRBJ2-3 TRBV24-1 CATKGQSTDTQYF
TRBJ2-2 TRBV18 CASSPRTGTNTGELFF
TRBJ1-5 TRBV18 CASSPYRGSDQPQHF
TRBJ1-1 TRBV5-4 CASSLAGGQGTEAFF
TRBJ1-1 TRBV5-1 CASSTGGTVLNTEAFF
TRBJ1-5 TRBV7-9 CASSSGTGNQPQHF
TRBJ1-2 TRBV2 CASSTGTGGFGYTF
TRBJ1-2 TRBV13 CASSITGGLGYTF
TRBJ2-3 TRBV6-5 CASSFTSSTDTQYF
TRBJ1-2 TRBV24-1 CATRGTSGTGVEGYTF
TRBJ2-2 TRBV11-3 CASSRRGAGELFF
TRBJ2-7 TRBV6-5 CASSFSRDRAYEQYF